These T cell receptor beta chains were read from a single sample in a study of brain T cells in children with intractable seizures. Profiling relied on immunoSEQ multiplex PCR, and the TCRdb table lists in-frame clones only, not all of them. This sample has hundreds of thousands of clones, with 93% found just once. This specimen consisted of peripheral blood, obtained roughly 5 months after surgery. The receptor set was obtained from a boy under two years old with tuberous sclerosis and intractable seizures. Each CDR3 is given with its conserved first and last residue. The order of the fields is J gene, V gene, clone size, D gene, CDR3 protein, CDR3 DNA. A D gene is named only where the DNA matches it firmly. Size tells how often a clone was seen (once, few, many) or the class of an expanded clone, and some rows leave it out.

TRBJ2-2,TRBV5-5,-,-,CASSTSLGTNTGELFF,TGTGCCAGCAGCACGTCCCTAGGGACGAACACCGGGGAGCTGTTTTTT
TRBJ2-7,TRBV9,-,TRBD1,CASSSRTGANEQYF,TGTGCCAGCAGCTCCAGGACAGGGGCCAACGAGCAGTACTTC
TRBJ2-1,TRBV5-1,-,TRBD2,CASSSRLAGDNEQFF,TGCGCCAGCAGCTCAAGACTAGCGGGGGACAATGAGCAGTTCTTC
TRBJ2-1,TRBV7-3,-,-,CASTLLPGDEQFF,TGTGCCAGCACCCTTCTACCAGGGGACGAGCAGTTCTTC
TRBJ1-1,TRBV7-2,-,-,CASSLVGDTEAFF,TGTGCCAGCAGCTTAGTGGGGGACACTGAAGCTTTCTTT
TRBJ1-5,TRBV21-1,once,-,CASSKVALRGNQPQHF,TGTGCCAGCAGCAAAGTAGCTCTGAGGGGCAATCAGCCCCAGCATTTT
TRBJ2-7,TRBV12-5,-,-,CASGLDYEQYF,TGTGCTAGTGGTTTGGACTACGAGCAGTACTTC
TRBJ1-5,TRBV6-6,-,-,CASTYEGGGNQPQHF,TGTGCCAGCACCTACGAGGGGGGCGGGAATCAGCCCCAGCATTTT
TRBJ2-2,TRBV9,-,TRBD1,CASSVAPDRGRSGELFF,TGTGCCAGCAGCGTAGCTCCGGACAGGGGGCGCTCCGGGGAGCTGTTTTTT
TRBJ2-1,TRBV27,-,-,CASSLFPQDSYNEQFF,TGTGCCAGCAGTTTATTTCCACAGGACTCCTACAATGAGCAGTTCTTC
TRBJ1-6,TRBV5-4,once,-,CASSLGSSGNSPLHF,TGTGCCAGCAGCTTGGGTTCGTCCGGCAATTCACCCCTCCACTTT
TRBJ1-6,TRBV12-3/TRBV12-4,-,-,CAGSQGRSPLHF,TGTGCCGGCAGCCAGGGGAGGTCACCCCTCCACTTT
TRBJ2-7,TRBV6-2/TRBV6-3,-,TRBD2,CASSQGLAGGPYEQYF,TGTGCCAGCAGCCAGGGACTAGCGGGAGGCCCCTACGAGCAGTACTTC
TRBJ2-2,TRBV10-3,once,-,CAISDRDTGELFF,TGTGCCATCAGTGACCGCGACACCGGGGAGCTGTTTTTT
TRBJ2-7,TRBV7-8,-,TRBD1,CASSLEVKGQGAHPSSYEQYF,TGTGCCAGCAGCTTAGAGGTAAAGGGCCAGGGGGCGCACCCTAGCTCCTACGAGCAGTACTTC
TRBJ1-1,TRBV27,-,-,CASTQGRETEAFF,TGTGCCAGCACCCAGGGCAGGGAAACTGAAGCTTTCTTT
TRBJ1-1,TRBV7-9,-,-,CASSGGGVRTEAFF,TGTGCCAGCAGCGGCGGGGGGGTCCGCACTGAAGCTTTCTTT
TRBJ2-7,TRBV3-1/TRBV3-2,-,-,CASSQVHSYEQYF,TGTGCCAGCAGCCAAGTGCACTCCTACGAGCAGTACTTC
TRBJ1-2,TRBV19,-,-,CASSIRGGSSYGYTF,TGTGCCAGTAGTATTCGTGGGGGATCCTCCTATGGCTACACCTTC
TRBJ2-7,TRBV19,few,-,CASSIRREYEQYF,TGTGCCAGTAGTATTAGGAGGGAATACGAGCAGTACTTC
TRBJ2-5,TRBV14,-,-,CASSHRTTEETQYF,TGTGCCAGCAGCCACCGGACAACCGAAGAGACCCAGTACTTC
TRBJ2-5,TRBV7-8,-,-,CASSSIGGRETQYF,TGTGCCAGCAGCTCTATCGGGGGGCGAGAGACCCAGTACTTC
TRBJ2-1,TRBV24-1,-,-,CATSVWGLEQFF,TGTGCCACCAGTGTATGGGGTCTCGAGCAGTTCTTC
TRBJ2-7,TRBV28,-,TRBD2,CASSLRRGPTSGRGPRPYEQYF,TGTGCCAGCAGTTTACGGAGGGGGCCTACTAGCGGGAGAGGCCCCAGGCCCTACGAGCAGTACTTC
TRBJ1-2,TRBV2,-,-,CASSDGGAYGYTF,TGTGCCAGCAGTGATGGAGGGGCCTATGGCTACACCTTC
TRBJ2-2,TRBV19,once,TRBD2,CASSTGLAEKSNTGELFF,TGTGCCAGTAGTACAGGACTAGCGGAGAAATCGAACACCGGGGAGCTGTTTTTT
TRBJ2-7,TRBV24-1,-,-,CATSRGRETNEQYF,TGTGCCACCAGTCGGGGCAGGGAAACGAACGAGCAGTACTTC
TRBJ2-5,TRBV2,-,TRBD2,CASSELLAGEETQYF,TGTGCCAGCAGTGAACTTTTAGCGGGAGAAGAGACCCAGTACTTC
TRBJ2-2,TRBV12-3/TRBV12-4,-,-,CASSLLNTGELFF,TGTGCCAGCAGTTTACTGAACACCGGGGAGCTGTTTTTT
TRBJ1-5,TRBV7-9,-,-,CASSLGYDKQGINQPQHF,TGTGCCAGCAGCTTAGGGTATGATAAGCAGGGTATTAATCAGCCCCAGCATTTT
TRBJ2-7,TRBV2,-,-,CASGRGGYEQYF,TGTGCCAGCGGGCGTGGGGGCTACGAGCAGTACTTC
TRBJ1-4,TRBV30,-,-,CAWSVLGGSDNEKLFF,TGTGCCTGGAGTGTACTGGGGGGCTCGGATAATGAAAAACTGTTTTTT
TRBJ2-7,TRBV11-3,-,TRBD1,CASSLVDRGSYEQYF,TGTGCCAGCAGCTTAGTCGACAGGGGTTCCTACGAGCAGTACTTC
TRBJ2-3,TRBV5-1,-,TRBD2,CASSLPAGVGTDTQYF,TGCGCCAGCAGCTTGCCAGCGGGAGTAGGTACAGATACGCAGTATTTT
TRBJ2-2,TRBV27,-,-,CASSWNTGELFF,TGTGCCAGCAGTTGGAACACCGGGGAGCTGTTTTTT
TRBJ1-1,TRBV7-9,-,TRBD1,CASSAQGARDTEAFF,TGTGCCAGCAGCGCACAGGGGGCGCGGGACACTGAAGCTTTCTTT
TRBJ2-1,TRBV30,-,TRBD2,CAWSGGSSYNEQFF,TGTGCCTGGAGCGGGGGGTCCTCCTACAATGAGCAGTTCTTC
TRBJ2-5,TRBV29-1,-,-,CSLGWSRQETQYF,TGCAGCCTGGGGTGGAGCCGCCAAGAGACCCAGTACTTC
TRBJ2-2,TRBV11-3,-,-,CASSYIVGELFF,TGTGCCAGCAGCTATATTGTCGGGGAGCTGTTTTTT
TRBJ2-7,TRBV15,-,-,CATSRGSYEQYF,TGTGCCACCAGCAGGGGATCCTACGAGCAGTACTTC
TRBJ1-4,TRBV7-9,-,-,CASSLGGPKYEKLFF,TGTGCCAGCAGCTTAGGGGGCCCGAAATATGAAAAACTGTTTTTT
TRBJ1-6,TRBV30,-,TRBD1,CACRDRGVRSPLHF,TGTGCCTGCCGGGACAGGGGAGTTCGCTCACCCCTCCACTTT
TRBJ2-7,TRBV27,-,-,CASSLSHFSSYEQYF,TGTGCCAGCAGTTTATCCCACTTTAGCTCCTACGAGCAGTACTTC